This TCR beta chain was obtained from a study of T cells in localized non-small cell lung cancer. Measured with immunoSEQ multiplex PCR; TCRdb has only the in-frame clones, and not every one. The profile shows about 3,700 clones, roughly a quarter of them singletons. The table lists this clone with a few counts. Germline loops: CDR1 SGHNT, CDR2 YENEEA. The CDR3 runs to 14 residues. V gave up 5 bases and J gave up 7 bases, with 15 bases separating them. The rearrangement joins TRBV11-3 to TRBJ2-1, with D possibly matching TRBD1 (7 bases). Source: lung tumor tissue, taken before any cancer treatment. The receptor was derived from a woman aged 35-70 years with stage I lung adenocarcinoma. The CDR3 sequence: CASSPQTGTNEQFF. The CDR3 DNA sequence: TGTGCCAGCAGCCCCCAGACAGGGACTAATGAGCAGTTCTTC.